These 17 T cell receptor beta chains share one sample of origin, sequenced in a study of T cell responses to AZD1222 COVID-19 vaccine. Assay used: immunoSEQ multiplex PCR; TCRdb lists only in-frame clones, some missing. The sample has some 140,000 clones; around 90% are singletons. The specimen comprised peripheral blood, sampled on day 0 of AZD1222 vaccination. These receptors came from an adult in good health.

This chain joins TRBV19 and TRBJ1-2, with D maybe TRBD1 (5 bases). The CDR3 is 17 amino acids. V lost 1 base to trimming and J lost 5 bases, with 20 bases between them. Germline V CDR1 and CDR2: LNHDA, SQIVND (reference sequence). The CDR3 reads CASSIAGAGSYVYGYTF. The DNA of the CDR3 is TGTGCCAGTAGTATAGCCGGGGCAGGGTCATATGTTTATGGCTACACCTTC.

J is TRBJ2-1 and V is TRBV2; no clear D. The CDR3 contains 11 residues. From germline, CDR1 is SNHLY and CDR2 FYNNEI. V lost 6 bases, J lost 9 bases, and 9 bases lay in between. The chain's CDR3 is CASRPPVEQFF. CDR3 DNA: TGTGCCAGCAGACCCCCCGTTGAGCAGTTCTTC.

The chain links TRBV19 to TRBJ2-1; D remains unclear. Deletions cut 4 bases from V and 6 bases from J, with 22 bases between. The germline CDR1 and CDR2 sequences are LNHDA and SQIVND (reference sequence). The CDR3 is 17 residues long. For the CDR3, the DNA is TGTGCCAGTAGTACCCCCAAAGGGTCGAAGCGAGGCAATGAGCAGTTCTTC. This encodes CASSTPKGSKRGNEQFF.

The chain links TRBV5-6 to TRBJ2-4; weak D call: TRBD1 (6 bases). This CDR3 is 15 amino acids long. V was pared by 2 bases and J by 7 bases, with 16 bases between. Looked up from germline, CDR1 is SGHDT and CDR2 is YYEEEE. The CDR3 here is CASSFTPTGINIQYF. In nucleotides, the CDR3 is TGTGCCAGCAGCTTTACCCCAACAGGGATTAACATTCAGTACTTC.

In its sample, this clone was seen a few times. The chain employs TRBV7-8 and TRBJ2-1, with TRBD2 identical over 9 bases. The CDR3 runs 16 residues. The V gene's germline CDR1 is SGHVS and CDR2 FQNEAQ. The V segment lost 0 bases and the J segment 5 bases; nucleotides outside the gene matches: 5. CDR3 in amino acids: CASSLAHAGGDNEQFF. For the CDR3, the DNA is TGTGCCAGCAGCTTAGCGCATGCGGGAGGGGACAATGAGCAGTTCTTC.

The V gene is TRBV21-1, the J gene TRBJ1-4; the table's D call, TRBD1, was not checked against the DNA. TRBV21-1 is designated a pseudogene. This CDR3 spans 16 amino acids. CDR3 amino acids: CASSKGALRFGEKLFF. The CDR3 DNA follows: TGTGCCAGCAGCAAGGGGGCATTGCGGTTTGGAGAAAAACTGTTTTTT.

This chain uses TRBV10-3 with TRBJ2-7; D is uncertain. V shed 2 bases and J shed 5 bases, with 10 bases lying between them. Germline lookup yields CDR1 ENHRY and CDR2 SYGVKD. The length of the CDR3 is 13 residues. CDR3 amino acids: CAISEEGRHEQYF. CDR3 bases: TGTGCCATCAGTGAGGAAGGGCGCCACGAGCAGTACTTC.

This clone showed up just once. The chain uses TRBV30 and TRBJ2-1, with D perhaps matching TRBD2 (6 bases). The CDR3 is 15 amino acids. From germline, CDR1 is GTSNPN and CDR2 SVGIG (reference sequence). The V end lost 2 bases, the J end lost 7 bases, and 18 bases lay between the germline ends. CDR3 bases: TGTGCCTGGAGTATCGGACGGGCCGGGGGTAATGAGCAGTTCTTC. Amino acid sequence: CAWSIGRAGGNEQFF. The full variable domain, its missing parts supplied by reference TRBV30 and TRBJ2-1, is SQTIHQWPATLVQPVGSPLSLECTVEGTSNPNLYWYRQAAGRGLQLLFYSVGIGQISSEVPQNLSASRPQDRQFILSSKKLLLSDSGFYLCAWSIGRAGGNEQFFGPGTRLTVL.

The V and J genes are TRBV5-4 and TRBJ1-3; D call uncertain. CDR1 SGHNT and CDR2 YYREEE come from the germline V gene (reference sequence). The germline V and J ends were trimmed by 4 bases and 8 bases, with 13 bases remaining between them. The CDR3 extends over 13 amino acids. The CDR3 protein is CASSLMTWDTIYF. In DNA form, the CDR3 reads TGTGCCAGCAGCCTGATGACGTGGGACACCATATATTTT.

The chain uses TRBV4-1 and TRBJ1-4; 8 bases are shared with TRBD1. The CDR3 has 14 amino acids. Germline V gene data show CDR1 as MGHRA and CDR2 as YSYEKL. V shed 5 bases, J shed 6 bases, and the junction held 5 bases outside the gene matches. CDR3 sequence: CASSRQGKDEKLFF. The CDR3 nucleotides read TGCGCCAGCAGCAGACAGGGGAAGGATGAAAAACTGTTTTTT.

Only a few counts were recorded for this clone. V usage is TRBV27 and J usage is TRBJ1-6; 7 nucleotides line up with TRBD1. This CDR3 is built from 15 residues. Germline lookup yields CDR1 MNHEY and CDR2 SMNVEV (reference sequence). V was clipped by 5 bases and J by 12 bases; unmatched bases: 13. The CDR3 protein is CASSIRDSTILPLHF. The DNA of the CDR3 is TGTGCCAGCAGTATCCGGGACAGTACTATCCTACCCCTCCACTTT.

The chain is built from TRBV10-3 and TRBJ2-1, with D possibly TRBD2 on 6 matching bases. CDR3 length equals 15 residues. Trimming left V 0 bases short and J 6 bases short, with 12 bases between. Germline V CDR1 and CDR2: ENHRY, SYGVKD. CDR3 residues: CAISESTGGVNEQFF. CDR3 nucleotides: TGTGCCATCAGTGAGTCGACGGGCGGGGTCAATGAGCAGTTCTTC.

This clone has just a few counts. The CDR3 nucleotides read TGTGCCTGGAGTCCCTCCCCGGGGGGCTTAACTGAAGCTTTCTTT. It is translated as CAWSPSPGGLTEAFF. The rearrangement joins TRBV30 to TRBJ1-1; perhaps TRBD1 as D (6 bases). V was trimmed by 2 bases and J by 5 bases, leaving 18 bases between them. CDR3 size: 15 residues. Germline values: CDR1 GTSNPN, CDR2 SVGIG (reference sequence). Complete variable domain (other parts from reference TRBV30 and TRBJ1-1): SQTIHQWPATLVQPVGSPLSLECTVEGTSNPNLYWYRQAAGRGLQLLFYSVGIGQISSEVPQNLSASRPQDRQFILSSKKLLLSDSGFYLCAWSPSPGGLTEAFFGQGTRLTVV.

This chain links TRBV11-2 with TRBJ2-3; TRBD2 aligns across 9 bases. The CDR3 runs to 16 residues. The V gene's germline CDR1 is SGHAT and CDR2 FQNNGV. The J segment lost 8 bases and the V segment lost 3 bases, leaving 12 bases of the junction unmatched. CDR3 sequence (DNA): TGTGCCAGCAGCTTGGCCCGGCGGGGGGGGCTGCGTACGCAGTATTTT. Translated, it gives CASSLARRGGLRTQYF. The full variable domain, rest sourced from reference TRBV11-2 and TRBJ2-3, is EAGVAQSPRYKIIEKRQSVAFWCNPISGHATLYWYQQILGQGPKLLIQFQNNGVVDDSQLPKDRFSAERLKGVDSTLKIQPAKLEDSAVYLCASSLARRGGLRTQYFGPGTRLTVL.

This clone was recorded once. The chain uses TRBV27 and TRBJ1-1; D unresolved. The CDR3 extends over 17 amino acids. Per germline, CDR1 MNHEY and CDR2 SMNVEV (reference sequence). Trimming took off 4 bases at V and 0 bases at J, with 18 bases between the two ends. CDR3 in DNA: TGTGCCAGCAGTTCCCCCTTGCGGTCAGGCTTGAACACTGAAGCTTTCTTT. Amino acid sequence: CASSSPLRSGLNTEAFF.

The chain has TRBV7-2 and TRBJ1-5; D unclear. V was clipped by 0 bases and J by 3 bases, with 9 bases between them. This CDR3 region has 15 residues. The V gene's germline CDR1 is SGHTA and CDR2 FQGNSA. The CDR3 DNA is TGTGCCAGCAGCTTAGCGCGCGGAACCAATCAGCCCCAGCATTTT. This sequence encodes CASSLARGTNQPQHF.

The gene calls are TRBV7-9 and TRBJ1-5; 9 bases fit TRBD1. V gave up 5 bases and J gave up 4 bases; unmatched junction bases: 9. The CDR3 runs 16 residues. The germline V gene has CDR1 SEHNR and CDR2 FQNEAQ (reference sequence). The CDR3 DNA is TGTGCCAGCAGCGGTCCCGGACAGGGGAGTAATCAGCCCCAGCATTTT. As protein: CASSGPGQGSNQPQHF.